This passage covers 28 T cell receptor beta chains from one sample sequenced in a study of shared clonotypes between healthy human individuals. The table came from immunoSEQ multiplex PCR; TCRdb's copy has only in-frame clones and leaves some out. The sample lists 180,000 or so clones; about 93% were seen once. The sequencing sample was made of naive CD4+ T cells sorted from blood. The subset was: CD45RA+ positively selected. These receptors were collected from a woman aged 25 to 45 in good health.

DNA of the CDR3: TGTGCCAGCGGTAAGGAGGCGGGGCACTACAATGAGCAGTTCTTC. Protein product: CASGKEAGHYNEQFF. The chain is built from TRBV2 and TRBJ2-1; D perhaps matches TRBD2 (6 bases). V lost 8 bases and J lost 3, with 17 bases in between. Germline values: CDR1 SNHLY, CDR2 FYNNEI. The CDR3 loop spans 15 amino acids.

V gene TRBV5-5 combines with J gene TRBJ2-5; D not resolved. Germline assignment: CDR1 SGHKS and CDR2 YYEKEE (reference sequence). V shed 4 bases and J shed 5 bases, with 9 bases lying between them. This CDR3 has 12 amino acids. The CDR3 is CASSPRLETQYF. The CDR3 nucleotides read TGTGCCAGCAGCCCACGTTTGGAGACCCAGTACTTC.

This clone appeared a few times. The chain couples TRBV20-1 to TRBJ2-7; D may be TRBD2 (5 bases). The CDR3 length is 11 residues. CDR1 is DFQATT, CDR2 SNEGSKA, per germline (reference sequence). The V gene lost 3 bases and the J gene lost 6 bases, with 9 bases spanning the gap. Written as DNA, the CDR3 is TGCAGTGCTAGTCTTGGGAGCGAGCAGTACTTC. The encoded protein is CSASLGSEQYF.

The gene calls are TRBV6-5 and TRBJ1-1; D unresolved. The germline CDR1 and CDR2 sequences are MNHEY and SVGAGI. The CDR3 is 14 amino acids. V gave up 0 bases and J gave up 11 bases, with 16 bases separating them. The CDR3 nucleotides read TGTGCCAGCAGTTACTCGAGAGAGGTGGGTGACGCTTTCTTT. Protein product: CASSYSREVGDAFF.

The chain is built from TRBV4-1 and TRBJ1-5; D ambiguous. CDR1 MGHRA and CDR2 YSYEKL come from the germline V gene. V was pared by 0 bases and J by 5 bases, with 5 bases between. The length of the CDR3 is 13 residues. The DNA of the CDR3 is TGCGCCAGCAGCCAAGAGTTATATCAGCCCCAGCATTTT. This sequence encodes CASSQELYQPQHF.

V is TRBV27 and J is TRBJ2-3; D is unclear. Germline V gives CDR1 MNHEY, CDR2 SMNVEV (reference sequence). Trimming shortened V by 5 bases and J by 0 bases, and 6 bases separated the two germline ends. This CDR3 is 13 amino acids long. The chain's CDR3 is CASSRASTDTQYF. DNA for the CDR3: TGTGCCAGCAGTCGCGCTAGCACAGATACGCAGTATTTT.

The chain recombines TRBV5-1 with TRBJ2-1; 13 bases are a match to TRBD2. The ends lost 3 bases at V and 3 bases at J; junction bases unmatched: 3. Germline loops: CDR1 SGHRS, CDR2 YFSETQ. CDR3 length: 16 residues. The CDR3 is CASSWTSGSRYNEQFF. CDR3 sequence (DNA): TGCGCCAGCAGCTGGACTAGCGGGAGTCGCTACAATGAGCAGTTCTTC. Together with reference TRBV5-1 and TRBJ2-1, the CDR3 gives the full variable domain: KAGVTQTPRYLIKTRGQQVTLSCSPISGHRSVSWYQQTPGQGLQFLFEYFSETQRNKGNFPGRFSGRQFSNSRSEMNVSTLELGDSALYLCASSWTSGSRYNEQFFGPGTRLTVL.

The chain recombines TRBV23-1 with TRBJ2-2, with TRBD2 as a possible D gene (7 bases). TRBV23-1 is an ORF for which the function is uncertain. Deletions cut 5 bases from V and 1 base from J, with 11 bases between. CDR3 length equals 15 residues. As DNA, the CDR3 is TGCGCCAGCAGTAAGGGGGAGGGGAACACCGGGGAGCTGTTTTTT. Protein product: CASSKGEGNTGELFF.

This rearrangement joins TRBV28 to TRBJ2-6, with D hard to call. Trimming took 3 bases from V and 0 from J, leaving 6 bases between them. CDR1 is MDHEN, CDR2 SYDVKM, per germline. The length of the CDR3 is 15 residues. The chain's CDR3 is CASSLLRSGANVLTF. In DNA form, the CDR3 reads TGTGCCAGCAGTTTGCTGCGCTCTGGGGCCAACGTCCTGACTTTC.

The rearrangement links TRBV7-9 to TRBJ1-5; the D gene is possibly TRBD1 (5 bases). Trimming removed 5 bases from V and 6 bases from J, with 17 bases in between. Per the germline V gene, CDR1 is SEHNR and CDR2 is FQNEAQ (reference sequence). The CDR3 sequence is 15 residues long. The CDR3 bases are TGTGCCAGCAGCACCACGGGGCACCCGGGTCAGCCCCAGCATTTT. This sequence encodes CASSTTGHPGQPQHF.

V is TRBV7-3 and J is TRBJ2-1; 8 nucleotides align to TRBD1. V was clipped by 5 bases and J by 6 bases; unmatched bases: 9. CDR3 length: 15 residues. Germline-derived CDR1 and CDR2 are SGHTA and FQGTGA. CDR3 in DNA: TGTGCCAGCAGCCCTCGCGGACAGGGACGCAATGAGCAGTTCTTC. Amino acids: CASSPRGQGRNEQFF.

CDR3 loop: CASSFGAGVSDEQYF. The CDR3 region has the DNA TGTGCCAGCAGCTTCGGCGCGGGAGTCAGCGACGAGCAGTACTTC. The genes are TRBV7-2 and TRBJ2-5, with 7 bases that match TRBD2. TRBJ2-7 matches the DNA end more closely, so the J call is doubtful. The length of the CDR3 is 15 residues. Germline CDR1 is SGHTA and CDR2 is FQGNSA.

The chain couples TRBV18 to TRBJ2-1; unclear D gene. This CDR3 spans 15 amino acids. V lost 4 bases to trimming and J lost 4 bases, with 14 bases between them. Germline CDR1 reads KGHSH; CDR2 reads LQKENI. CDR3 amino acids: CASSQRQYLYNEQFF. In DNA, the CDR3 is TGTGCCAGCTCACAGAGGCAATACCTATACAATGAGCAGTTCTTC.

This chain links TRBV28 with TRBJ1-5, with D perhaps TRBD1 (5 bases). In germline, CDR1 is MDHEN, CDR2 SYDVKM. The ends were cut back, 2 bases at V and 0 bases at J, with 8 bases in the middle. The CDR3 contains 15 residues. Here the CDR3 DNA reads TGTGCCAGCAGTTTACCAGGGTCTAGCAATCAGCCCCAGCATTTT. It translates to CASSLPGSSNQPQHF.

V is TRBV29-1 and J is TRBJ2-7; D gene unclear. The V end lost 4 bases, the J end lost 6 bases, and 13 bases lay between the germline ends. CDR3 length equals 12 residues. Germline-derived CDR1 and CDR2 are SQVTM and ANQGSEA. CDR3 loop: CSVVIQPREQYF. The CDR3 DNA reads as TGCAGCGTTGTTATCCAACCTCGCGAGCAGTACTTC.

V usage is TRBV6-5 and J usage is TRBJ2-7, with TRBD2 identical over 11 bases. With 2 bases clipped from V and 5 bases from J, the junction kept 5 bases outside the gene matches. Per the germline V gene, CDR1 is MNHEY and CDR2 is SVGAGI. The CDR3 is 15 residues long. The CDR3 spells CASSYAGLAGHEQYF. CDR3 in DNA: TGTGCCAGCAGTTACGCAGGACTAGCGGGCCACGAGCAGTACTTC.

This clone was counted once. The chain carries TRBV18 and TRBJ1-1; no reliable D call. V was pared by 2 bases and J by 3 bases, with 13 bases between. The germline CDR1 and CDR2 sequences are KGHSH and LQKENI. The length of the CDR3 is 15 residues. CDR3 DNA: TGTGCCAGCTCACCATCCAGTGGGGAGTACACTGAAGCTTTCTTT. Translated: CASSPSSGEYTEAFF.

This rearrangement joins TRBV28 to TRBJ2-7; perhaps TRBD1 as D (5 bases). Trimming stripped 3 bases from V and 0 bases from J, with 9 bases between. CDR3 length equals 14 residues. The germline gives CDR1 MDHEN, CDR2 SYDVKM. The CDR3 loop is CASSFGASSYEQYF. In DNA form, the CDR3 reads TGTGCCAGCAGTTTTGGGGCGAGCTCCTACGAGCAGTACTTC.

The chain has TRBV5-4 and TRBJ2-5; D remains ambiguous. The germline gives CDR1 SGHNT, CDR2 YYREEE (reference sequence). The CDR3 totals 15 residues. V was trimmed by 0 bases and J by 2 bases, leaving 11 bases between them. Written as DNA, the CDR3 is TGTGCCAGCAGCTTGGAGTTAGCTGGGCAAGAGACCCAGTACTTC. Translated: CASSLELAGQETQYF.

Written as DNA, the CDR3 is TGCGCCAGCAGCCTGGGACTAACGGGGTCATACGAGCAGTACTTC. Protein: CASSLGLTGSYEQYF. This rearrangement joins TRBV5-1 to TRBJ2-7; 7 bases align to TRBD2. The CDR3 consists of 15 residues. From germline, CDR1 is SGHRS and CDR2 YFSETQ. V shed 4 bases and J 4 bases; nucleotides not matched to a gene: 11.

The chain is built from TRBV6-5 and TRBJ2-1; weak D call: TRBD1 (5 bases). Germline CDR1 is MNHEY and CDR2 is SVGAGI. V lost 3 bases to trimming and J lost 6 bases, with 18 bases between them. This CDR3 has 16 amino acids. CDR3 loop: CASSYSFTQGLNEQFF. CDR3 DNA sequence: TGTGCCAGCAGTTATTCTTTCACCCAGGGTCTCAATGAGCAGTTCTTC.

The chain is built from TRBV6-5 and TRBJ1-2; D is ambiguous. V lost 6 bases and J lost 1, with 15 bases in between. This CDR3 has 15 residues. Germline lookup yields CDR1 MNHEY and CDR2 SVGAGI. The CDR3 DNA is TGTGCCAGCAGACGTACGGACGGCGGTAACTATGGCTACACCTTC. This encodes CASRRTDGGNYGYTF.

The rearrangement joins TRBV2 to TRBJ2-7, with D maybe TRBD1 (6 bases). There are 15 residues in the CDR3. Germline CDR1 and CDR2: SNHLY and FYNNEI. The V and J ends lost 3 bases and 4 bases respectively, with 16 bases between them. Here the CDR3 DNA reads TGTGCCAGCAGTGACCAGGGGCTGGATATATACGAGCAGTACTTC. Amino acids: CASSDQGLDIYEQYF.

This chain uses TRBV4-2 with TRBJ1-1; a weak D match, TRBD1 (6 bases). V lost 0 bases to trimming and J lost 3 bases, with 20 bases between them. Germline loops: CDR1 LGHNA, CDR2 YNFKEQ. The CDR3 totals 18 residues. The CDR3 loop reads CASSQENLRTGMDTEAFF. The CDR3 coding sequence is TGTGCCAGCAGCCAAGAGAACCTCCGAACAGGGATGGACACTGAAGCTTTCTTT.

The CDR3 bases are TGTGCCAGCATGCGAGCAGGGGGGGCAACTAATGAAAAACTGTTTTTT. It codes for CASMRAGGATNEKLFF. The V gene is TRBV2, the J gene TRBJ1-4; TRBD1 agrees at 7 bases. The V gene's germline CDR1 is SNHLY and CDR2 FYNNEI. The CDR3 runs 16 residues. V dropped 7 bases and J dropped 0; count of bases not matched to a gene: 8.

The rearrangement uses TRBV25-1 and TRBJ1-1, with 7 positions matching TRBD1. Germline loops: CDR1 MGHDK, CDR2 SYGVNS. The length of the CDR3 is 15 residues. V shed 6 bases and J 0 bases; nucleotides not matched to a gene: 7. The CDR3 DNA reads as TGTGCCAGCAGGAGACTTACAGGGGTGAACACTGAAGCTTTCTTT. The encoded protein is CASRRLTGVNTEAFF.

The CDR3 bases are TGCAGCGTCGCTAGCGGCTCCTACGAGCAGTACTTC. Translated: CSVASGSYEQYF. The gene calls are TRBV29-1 and TRBJ2-5; 7 bases align to TRBD2. The better agreement between TRBJ2-7 and the DNA end casts doubt on the J call. The CDR3 sequence is 12 residues long. Germline V CDR1 and CDR2: SQVTM, ANQGSEA.

The table lists this clone with a few counts. The sample has other DNA sequences that encode this CDR3 too. The chain recombines TRBV2 with TRBJ2-7; D unresolved. V dropped 0 bases and J dropped 3 bases, with 0 bases sitting between them. The V gene's germline CDR1 is SNHLY and CDR2 FYNNEI. This CDR3 has 11 amino acids. DNA of the CDR3: TGTGCCAGCAGTGAAGCCTACGAGCAGTACTTC. Its protein product is CASSEAYEQYF.